This paragraph covers one T cell receptor beta chain sequence. Within the sample, other DNA sequences also encode this same CDR3. Germline V gene lookup returns CDR1 SGHRS and CDR2 YFSETQ. The V and J ends lost 0 bases and 7 bases respectively, with 11 bases between them. This CDR3 is built from 15 residues. This specimen comes from a study of blood T cell repertoires in COVID-19. In the authors' methods: It was from reference gene primer amplification that nucleated cell counts were estimated. The data were produced by immunoSEQ multiplex PCR, yet TCRdb's version contains in-frame clones alone and is incomplete. The DNA was the basis for D and trimming; V, J and clone size are from that table. The table has about 190,000 clones, under 80% seen once.

The sequence came from a woman aged 50 to 60 with acute or convalescent COVID-19. The V and J genes are TRBV5-1 and TRBJ1-6, with D possibly TRBD1 on 6 matching bases. Sequencing was performed on peripheral blood. CDR3 coding DNA: TGCGCCAGCAGCTTGGGGGGGCAGGGAAATTCACCCCTCCACTTT. Protein sequence: CASSLGGQGNSPLHF. Full variable domain (remainder filled in from reference TRBV5-1 and TRBJ1-6): KAGVTQTPRYLIKTRGQQVTLSCSPISGHRSVSWYQQTPGQGLQFLFEYFSETQRNKGNFPGRFSGRQFSNSRSEMNVSTLELGDSALYLCASSLGGQGNSPLHFGNGTRLTVT.